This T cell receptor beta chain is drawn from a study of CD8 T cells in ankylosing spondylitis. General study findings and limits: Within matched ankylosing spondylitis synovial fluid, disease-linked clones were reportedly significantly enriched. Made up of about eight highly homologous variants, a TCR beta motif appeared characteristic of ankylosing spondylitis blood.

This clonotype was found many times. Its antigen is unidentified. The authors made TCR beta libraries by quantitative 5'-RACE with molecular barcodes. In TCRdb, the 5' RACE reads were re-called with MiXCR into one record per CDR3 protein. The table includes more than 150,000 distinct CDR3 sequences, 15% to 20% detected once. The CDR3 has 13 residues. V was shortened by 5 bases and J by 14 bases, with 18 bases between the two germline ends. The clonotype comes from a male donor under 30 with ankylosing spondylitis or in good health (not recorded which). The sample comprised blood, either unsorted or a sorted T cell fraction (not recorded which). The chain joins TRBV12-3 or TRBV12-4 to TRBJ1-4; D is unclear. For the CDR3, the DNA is TGTGCCAGCAGTCGGGATATCGCAAAGGGTCTGTTTTTT. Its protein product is CASSRDIAKGLFF.